This TCR beta chain was obtained from a study of cytomegalovirus exposure and HLA in healthy donors. Study results and caveats: Other equally common chains were less clonally expanded than HLA-associated TCR beta chains, a later analysis showed. TCR beta V- and J-gene trimming, according to a later analysis, was linked to a missense DCLRE1C variant. Links to common viral pathogens appeared, in a later analysis, for several of the most significant clusters. In vitro testing confirmed a few CMV-associated chains as specific for CMV antigens.

Germline CDR1 and CDR2: SGHVS and FNYEAQ. V shed 3 bases, J shed 7 bases, and the junction held 6 bases outside the gene matches. The CDR3 has 14 residues. A multiplex PCR was run with 60 Vbeta primers and 13 Jbeta primers. Sequencing used immunoSEQ multiplex PCR; TCRdb keeps in-frame clones, though not all of them. The table has 150,000 to 200,000 clones, 65% to 75% seen once. This clone has only a few counts. Its cognate antigen is unknown. Sequenced sample: PBMCs. The receptor comes from a girl between 10 and 17 years old in good health and CMV-seronegative. V usage is TRBV7-6 and J usage is TRBJ2-7; 10 positions match TRBD1. The CDR3 region has the DNA TGTGCCAGCAGCTTTGGTGGACAGGGGGGAGAGCAGTACTTC. Translated: CASSFGGQGGEQYF.